This T cell receptor beta chain was recorded in a study of graft-versus-host responses after intestinal transplantation (dated by TCRdb to 2020 to 2022). Background on the whole study: Recipients received multivisceral, liver-intestinal, or isolated intestinal transplants. The cohort enrolled under 25 intestinal transplant recipients including one retransplant, and a few patients lacking pretransplant specimens were excluded. Alloreactive clones were identified by sequencing pre-transplant mixed lymphocyte reaction products and comparing these products with unstimulated pre-transplant donor and recipient T cells. Every recipient was given anti-thymocyte globulin induction, then maintenance tacrolimus and steroids for about three years. Samples from a few later patients were sequenced in-house on an Illumina MiSeq with MiXCR processing rather than by the commercial service. Donor T cell macrochimerism was defined as a peak of at least 4% donor T cells among recipient peripheral blood mononuclear cells. Graft-versus-host and host-versus-graft alloreactive T cell clones were tracked in the graft, circulation and bone marrow after intestinal transplantation using bulk TCR-beta CDR3 sequencing.

Blood samples were collected up to 4 times in the first month after transplant and then at least monthly when available. Between the V and J ends, shortened by 0 bases and 4 bases respectively, the junction contains 13 bases. The CDR3 goes from the cysteine to the phenylalanine over 15 residues. Of all the DNA, just the CDR3 is kept, 45 bases in frame from base 1. CDR1 and CDR2 were assigned from the germline V gene as MNHNS and SASEGT. This clone came up once. It lacks a known antigen. No qualities accompany the bases; no much larger clone lies one base away. The library was prepared using the immunoSEQ multiplex PCR assay. For most patients, high-throughput TCR-beta CDR3 sequencing of genomic DNA was performed by Adaptive Biotechnologies. Per the authors' processing: TCR sequencing data were retrieved from Adaptive's ImmunoSEQ software for around 20 patients, whereas a few other patients were processed with MiXCR and VDJtools. CDR3 nucleotide sequences shared by donor and recipient were removed because the origin of these sequences could not be assigned. To be classed as alloreactive, a clone needed at least 2-fold expansion over unstimulated cells and a minimum CFSE-low frequency of 0.002% (template counts) or 0.001% (read counts). Clones detected in sequenced pre-transplant spleen, lymph node, or MLR CFSE-low populations of the donor or recipient were defined as mappable. Cumulative frequency of alloreactive clones was calculated as a percentage of all sequences weighted by copy number. TCRdb's version of the immuneACCESS table is confined to in-frame rearrangements and falls short of the full clone set. An unresolved V gene accounts for under half of the shortfall where checked; the remainder is of unknown origin. V, J and clone size derive from that table, while D and trimming were established from the DNA sequence. The sample data list some 96,000 clones, and about nine tenths of these were observed just once. About 15% of the sample is taken by the ten largest.

Study-wide conclusions, independent of this receptor: Peak levels of circulating GvH clones were associated with declines in HvG clones early after transplant. GvH clones were detected in recipient bone marrow, and some of these GvH clones were observed earlier in ileal mucosa or blood, consistent with an intestinal mucosal origin. In the allografts of patients with donor T cell macrochimerism, GvH to HvG T cell clonal ratios were high. The relatively low number and heterogeneity of intestinal transplant patients limited the conclusions.

This clonotype was obtained from a human patient who received an intestinal transplant, so some T cells may come from the graft donor. This specimen consisted of PBMCs, obtained approximately 470 days after intestinal transplant. The receptor chain draws on TRBV6-1 and TRBJ2-7; a tentative D call is TRBD1 (6 bases match). CDR3 reads: CASSEALGGGYEQYF. The DNA is as follows: TGTGCCAGCAGTGAAGCGCTTGGGGGCGGGTACGAGCAGTACTTC.